These 17 T cell receptor beta chains originate from one sample sequenced in a study of OX40 agonist ivuxolimab in advanced cancers. Only in-frame clones appear in the TCRdb table, and some are missing; sequencing was by immunoSEQ multiplex PCR. Here the sample spans around 70,000 clones, 70% to 85% being singletons. The material was CD4+ or CD8+ T cells sorted from blood, obtained in a trial of the OX40 agonist ivuxolimab. All receptors derive from an adult with an advanced solid tumor such as melanoma, head and neck, liver or kidney cancer.

The genes are TRBV30 and TRBJ1-2; 7 nucleotides align to TRBD1. This CDR3 contains 16 residues. The trim removed 3 bases at V and 1 base at J, leaving 11 bases unmatched. Germline V lookup: CDR1 GTSNPN, CDR2 SVGIG (reference sequence). In nucleotides, the CDR3 is TGTGCCTGGAGGGGCAGGGGGGACACTCATAACTATGGCTACACCTTC. Its protein is CAWRGRGDTHNYGYTF.

This clone occurred once. The V call is TRBV5-1, the J call TRBJ1-1, with a possible D match to TRBD1 (6 bases). V lost 0 bases and J 2 bases, leaving 11 bases between the germline ends. This CDR3 is built from 15 residues. Germline V gives CDR1 SGHRS, CDR2 YFSETQ. The CDR3 is CASSLGAGANTEAFF. The CDR3 DNA reads TGCGCCAGCAGCTTGGGAGCAGGGGCAAACACTGAAGCTTTCTTT.

For the CDR3, the DNA is TGCGCCAGCAGCTTGGACGACAGATTCAGCTCCTACAATGAGCAGTTCTTC. Its protein product is CASSLDDRFSSYNEQFF. V is TRBV5-1 and J is TRBJ2-1, with a weak D call TRBD1 (5 bases). The V end was cut by 0 bases, the J end by 0 bases, with 13 bases between. The V gene's germline CDR1 is SGHRS and CDR2 YFSETQ. The CDR3 has 17 amino acids.

The V call is TRBV5-1, the J call TRBJ1-4; 7 positions agree with TRBD1. The junction had 2 bases not matched to a gene; V was cut back by 1 base and J by 5 bases. The CDR3 totals 14 residues. CDR1 and CDR2 from the germline V gene are SGHRS and YFSETQ. CDR3 region: CASSLSGGNEKLFF. The CDR3 nucleotides are TGCGCCAGCAGCTTGTCAGGGGGGAATGAAAAACTGTTTTTT.

The chain has TRBV11-2 and TRBJ1-1; D not resolved. Per germline, CDR1 SGHAT and CDR2 FQNNGV. There are 15 residues in the CDR3. Trimming took 1 base from V and 0 from J, leaving 9 bases between them. The CDR3 here is CASSLVLGMNTEAFF. In DNA form, the CDR3 reads TGTGCCAGCAGCTTAGTCCTGGGAATGAACACTGAAGCTTTCTTT.

The chain joins TRBV7-9 to TRBJ2-7, with D unclear. The germline gives CDR1 SEHNR, CDR2 FQNEAQ (reference sequence). The V and J ends lost 3 bases and 3 bases respectively, with 6 bases between them. This CDR3 has 12 amino acids. The CDR3 DNA reads as TGTGCCAGCAGCTTGAAATTCTACGAGCAGTACTTC. This gives the protein CASSLKFYEQYF.

The CDR3 DNA sequence: TGCGCCAGCAGTCGTCGTGAACCGGGACAAAAACCCACTAACTATGGCTACACCTTC. It yields the protein CASSRREPGQKPTNYGYTF. The rearrangement links TRBV23-1 to TRBJ1-2; D might be TRBD1 (6 bases). TRBV23-1 is marked as an open reading frame, function uncertain. The CDR3 is made up of 19 amino acids. Deletions cut 4 bases from V and 0 bases from J, with 24 bases between.

V and J are TRBV21-1 and TRBJ2-5; TRBD1 reflects the table's D call only, with no check against the DNA. TRBV21-1 is noted as a pseudogene. This CDR3 is built from 16 residues. The CDR3, as DNA: TGTGCCAGCAGCAAAGGATCGGTCAGGGCCAAAGAGACCCAGTACTTC. Protein: CASSKGSVRAKETQYF.

Only one count was recorded for this clone. This chain uses TRBV10-3 with TRBJ2-7, with D uncertain. Germline lookup yields CDR1 ENHRY and CDR2 SYGVKD. This CDR3 comprises 12 residues. V was pared by 6 bases and J by 0 bases, with 6 bases between. The CDR3 region has the DNA TGTGCCATCAGCCAAACCTCCTACGAGCAGTACTTC. It encodes CAISQTSYEQYF.

The genes are TRBV2 and TRBJ1-5, with a tentative D call TRBD1 (6 bases). Germline V gene lookup returns CDR1 SNHLY and CDR2 FYNNEI. The CDR3 spans 15 residues. Trimming stripped 6 bases from V and 4 bases from J, with 16 bases between. This chain's CDR3 is CASSISGGGNQPQHF. The CDR3 DNA is TGTGCCAGCAGCATTTCGGGGGGCGGAAATCAGCCCCAGCATTTT.

The rearrangement uses TRBV20-1 and TRBJ1-2, with D unclear. The CDR3 totals 11 residues. Germline V CDR1 and CDR2: DFQATT, SNEGSKA (reference sequence). V was clipped by 3 bases and J by 3 bases, with 5 bases between them. This chain's CDR3 is CSASPDYGYTF. In DNA, the CDR3 is TGCAGTGCTAGCCCAGACTATGGCTACACCTTC.

The chain employs TRBV28 and TRBJ2-3, with D possibly matching TRBD1 (5 bases). Germline V gene lookup returns CDR1 MDHEN and CDR2 SYDVKM. The CDR3 runs to 12 residues. The V end lost 8 bases, the J end lost 8 bases, and 14 bases lay between the germline ends. DNA for the CDR3: TGTGCCAGCGGTTGGGCAGGGTTTACGCAGTATTTT. The encoded protein is CASGWAGFTQYF. Based on the CDR3 plus reference TRBV28 and TRBJ2-3, the full variable domain is DVKVTQSSRYLVKRTGEKVFLECVQDMDHENMFWYRQDPGLGLRLIYFSYDVKMKEKGDIPEGYSVSREKKERFSLILESASTNQTSMYLCASGWAGFTQYFGPGTRLTVL.

The chain couples TRBV6-1 to TRBJ1-2; 8 bases are shared with TRBD1. In germline, CDR1 is MNHNS, CDR2 SASEGT. The CDR3 spans 15 residues. V was pared by 2 bases and J by 2 bases, with 4 bases of the junction left unmatched. This CDR3 reads CASSESRGRNYGYTF. As DNA, the CDR3 is TGTGCCAGCAGTGAATCCAGGGGGCGCAACTATGGCTACACCTTC.

The rearrangement uses TRBV5-1 and TRBJ1-1, with 7 bases fitting TRBD1. The CDR3 consists of 18 residues. Germline-derived CDR1 and CDR2 are SGHRS and YFSETQ. Unmatched junction bases numbered 13, after V lost 0 bases and J lost 2 bases. The CDR3 here is CASSLGKTGPLTNTEAFF. The CDR3, as DNA: TGCGCCAGCAGCTTGGGGAAGACAGGGCCCCTAACCAACACTGAAGCTTTCTTT.

This chain uses TRBV30 with TRBJ2-3; D call uncertain. Trimming cost V 3 bases and J 4 bases, with 14 bases left between them. The CDR3 loop spans 14 amino acids. CDR1 is GTSNPN and CDR2 is SVGIG in the germline V gene (reference sequence). The CDR3 loop reads CAWSVYSDPDTQYF. DNA of the CDR3: TGTGCCTGGAGCGTCTATTCAGACCCAGATACGCAGTATTTT.

The CDR3 is CASSEGDSNQPQHF. The CDR3 bases are TGTGCCAGCAGTGAGGGGGATAGCAATCAGCCCCAGCATTTT. This sequence joins TRBV6-4 and TRBJ1-5, with a possible D match to TRBD1 (5 bases). This CDR3 region has 14 residues. V shed 3 bases and J shed 0 bases, with 6 bases lying between them. CDR1 is MRHNA, CDR2 SNTAGT, per germline.

The chain combines TRBV6-6 with TRBJ1-2; D is possibly TRBD1 (6 bases). The CDR3 runs to 13 residues. Germline CDR1 MNHNY, CDR2 SVGAGI (reference sequence). The germline V and J ends were trimmed by 5 bases and 1 base, with 8 bases remaining between them. The CDR3 DNA sequence: TGTGCCAGCAGTCGGACAGATAACTATGGCTACACCTTC. Translated: CASSRTDNYGYTF.